These T cell receptor beta chains were read from a single sample in a study of blood T cell repertoires in COVID-19. Profiling relied on immunoSEQ multiplex PCR, and the TCRdb table lists in-frame clones only, not all of them. The table shows about 180,000 clones, with 75% to 90% occurring only once. Material for sequencing was peripheral blood. All receptors derive from a woman aged 55-69 years with acute or convalescent COVID-19. Each CDR3 is given with its conserved first and last residue. A D gene is named only where the DNA matches it firmly. A row's size may be missing; if present it is once, few, many or a size class.

CASTLTATNEKLFF,TGTGCCAGCACCCTGACAGCAACTAATGAAAAACTGTTTTTT,TRBV6-5,.,TRBJ1-4,.
CASSFEPTEAFF,TGTGCCAGCAGTTTCGAGCCTACTGAAGCTTTCTTT,TRBV28,.,TRBJ1-1,.
CASSGGHLHNEQFF,TGTGCCAGTAGTGGGGGACACCTCCACAATGAGCAGTTCTTC,TRBV19,.,TRBJ2-1,.
CATGGRGTPGNTEAFF,TGTGCCACCGGAGGCAGGGGGACCCCCGGGAACACTGAAGCTTTCTTT,TRBV7-2,.,TRBJ1-1,TRBD1
CASRTGTGVGELFF,TGTGCCAGCAGAACCGGGACAGGGGTCGGGGAGCTGTTTTTT,TRBV2,.,TRBJ2-2,TRBD1
CASSPPIRDEQYF,TGTGCCAGCTCACCACCGATCAGGGACGAGCAGTACTTC,TRBV18,.,TRBJ2-7,.
CASSLNPGGRRPQHF,TGTGCCAGCAGTTTAAATCCAGGGGGCCGGCGGCCCCAGCATTTT,TRBV28,.,TRBJ1-5,TRBD1
CASSPDRVEDTQYF,TGTGCCAGCAGCCCGGACAGGGTTGAAGATACGCAGTATTTT,TRBV7-2,.,TRBJ2-3,TRBD1
CASSLGLGDTQYF,TGTGCCAGCAGCCTTGGCTTGGGCGATACGCAGTATTTT,TRBV7-2,.,TRBJ2-3,.
CAISESGTGGAYEQYF,TGTGCCATCAGTGAGTCAGGGACAGGGGGCGCGTACGAGCAGTACTTC,TRBV10-3,.,TRBJ2-7,TRBD1
CASSGQVYGYTF,TGTGCCAGCAGTGGACAGGTCTATGGCTACACCTTC,TRBV2,.,TRBJ1-2,.
CASSLTSGLSTDTQYF,TGTGCCAGCAGCTTGACTAGCGGGCTAAGCACAGATACGCAGTATTTT,TRBV7-3,once,TRBJ2-3,TRBD2
CASRKTAMNAEAFF,TGTGCCAGCAGAAAAACTGCGATGAACGCTGAAGCTTTCTTT,TRBV25-1,.,TRBJ1-1,.
CASSLGTGGAYGYTF,TGTGCCAGCAGCTTAGGGACAGGGGGTGCTTATGGCTACACCTTC,TRBV7-2,.,TRBJ1-2,TRBD1
CSVDAGGYTF,TGCAGCGTTGACGCAGGGGGCTACACCTTC,TRBV29-1,.,TRBJ1-2,.
CASTGNNEKLFF,TGTGCCTCAACAGGGAATAATGAAAAACTGTTTTTT,TRBV28,.,TRBJ1-4,.
CASSPTGDYYGYTF,TGTGCCAGCAGCCCCACGGGGGACTACTATGGCTACACCTTC,TRBV7-9,few,TRBJ1-2,.
CASSQDGGGDQPQHF,TGCGCCAGCAGCCAAGATGGGGGGGGAGATCAGCCCCAGCATTTT,TRBV4-3,.,TRBJ1-5,.
CASSSISTGAGLTNSPLHF,TGTGCCAGCTCATCGATTTCTACAGGGGCCGGCCTCACTAATTCACCCCTCCACTTT,TRBV18,.,TRBJ1-6,TRBD1
CASTGTIPLPLHF,TGTGCCAGTACGGGGACAATTCCCCTCCCCCTCCACTTT,TRBV6-5,.,TRBJ1-6,.
CASSLGGGNTEAFF,TGTGCCAGCAGTTTAGGGGGCGGGAACACTGAAGCTTTCTTT,TRBV27,.,TRBJ1-1,.
CASSYSPTGNYGYTF,TGTGCCAGCAGTTACTCCCCCACAGGGAACTATGGCTACACCTTC,TRBV6-5,.,TRBJ1-2,.
CASISRGSPNTEAFF,TGTGCCAGCATCTCCCGAGGCAGCCCGAACACTGAAGCTTTCTTT,TRBV7-2,.,TRBJ1-1,.
CASSLDRDYGYTF,TGTGCCAGCAGCTTAGACAGGGACTATGGCTACACCTTC,TRBV11-2,.,TRBJ1-2,.
CASSIASGTAVPTDTQYF,TGTGCCAGTAGTATTGCCTCGGGGACAGCCGTCCCCACAGATACGCAGTATTTT,TRBV19,.,TRBJ2-3,TRBD1
CASSSQGNQPQHF,TGTGCCAGTAGTAGTCAGGGGAATCAGCCCCAGCATTTT,TRBV19,.,TRBJ1-5,.
CASSPRGGTARSQPQHF,TGTGCCAGCAGTCCCCGGGGGGGGACAGCGAGAAGTCAGCCCCAGCATTTT,TRBV27,.,TRBJ1-5,TRBD1
CASSIDGQGWSGYTF,TGTGCCAGCAGTATCGATGGACAGGGTTGGAGTGGCTACACCTTC,TRBV27,once,TRBJ1-2,TRBD1
CASSDQREQYF,TGTGCCAGCAGTGACCAACGGGAGCAGTACTTC,TRBV6-1,.,TRBJ2-7,.
CAWSIGRGWGEQYF,TGTGCCTGGAGTATTGGGAGGGGATGGGGCGAGCAGTACTTC,TRBV30,.,TRBJ2-7,TRBD2
CASSPRTGDPATNEKLFF,TGTGCCAGCAGTCCGCGGACAGGCGACCCTGCAACTAATGAAAAACTGTTTTTT,TRBV28,.,TRBJ1-4,TRBD1